This record covers a single T cell receptor beta chain. Using immunoSEQ multiplex PCR, the repertoire was profiled, and TCRdb retains in-frame clones only, with some absent. The sample lists tens of thousands of clones, about 91% occurring once. This record belongs to a study of blood T cell repertoires in COVID-19. The CDR3 spans 13 residues. With 8 bases clipped from V and 9 bases from J, the junction kept 5 bases outside the gene matches. Germline V CDR1 and CDR2: SGHRS, YFSETQ. V is TRBV5-1 and J is TRBJ2-1, with 13 bases that match TRBD2. Specimen: peripheral blood. The origin of this receptor is a human donor in a cohort sampled during active COVID-19. The CDR3 is CARGLAGVAEQFF. The CDR3 region has the DNA TGCGCCAGAGGACTAGCGGGAGTCGCTGAGCAGTTCTTC.